This is a list of T cell receptor beta chains from one sample in a study of OX40 agonist ivuxolimab in advanced cancers. The table came from immunoSEQ multiplex PCR; TCRdb's copy has only in-frame clones and leaves some out. This sample has around 100,000 clones, with about 91% found just once. The material sequenced was CD4+ or CD8+ T cells sorted from blood, taken in a trial of the OX40 agonist ivuxolimab. The receptors here all came from an adult with an advanced solid tumor such as melanoma, head and neck, liver or kidney cancer. CDR3s leave out the opening cysteine and the closing phenylalanine or tryptophan.

TRBV7-2 ASSLEGGYTGELF
TRBV6-1 ASSGDDRAWGEKLF
TRBV6-1 ASSVLVEGARYGYT
TRBV19 ASSIRVSDTQY
TRBV27 ASRRPSTDTQY
TRBV11-3 ASSPGRQGANIQY
TRBV10-3 AISSGTDTQY
TRBV5-4 ASSPTSDTQY
TRBV21-1 ASRSRDSKKISSGEQY
TRBV18 ASSPPRQGVYNEQF
TRBV5-6 ASSPGGGSSLVYGYT
TRBV4-3 ASSQTHRGGYGYT
TRBV18 ASSPQGEGKY
TRBV7-2 ASILAGWGDRYT
TRBV2 ASLAVSTDTQY
TRBV28 ASSSGYSNQPQH
TRBV28 ASSFRQGWQPQH
TRBV5-1 ASSLTGESTEAF
TRBV28 ASSPPGTGSYGYT
TRBV6-1 ASGVLAGALDTQY
TRBV5-8 ASSLKAIARELF
TRBV6-5 ASSTGGPYEQY
TRBV4-3 ASSAALNQPQH
TRBV29-1 SAISSLGGTEAF
TRBV28 ASSFGGTVPREQY
TRBV7-6 ASSLVTSGSGEQF
TRBV29-1 SVLIRDSRIRGTGELF
TRBV5-1 ASSLEGQSGYT
TRBV27 ASRRSGIQRNEQF
TRBV28 ASSLPGTGGNIQY
TRBV6-5 ASTPFVAFPYGYT
TRBV5-6 ASSLEGSGTYNEQF
TRBV7-9 ASSLDWGQAVDGYT
TRBV5-6 ASSYRLAAEY
TRBV10-3 AISGGYEQY
TRBV2 ASSDYNEQF
TRBV10-3 AISPGAGSEQY